The 28 T cell receptor beta chains below all came from one sample that was sequenced in a study of Ad26.COV2.S vaccination and SARS-CoV-2 variants. Using immunoSEQ multiplex PCR, the repertoire was profiled, and TCRdb retains in-frame clones only, with some absent. Of some 340,000 clones detected, 85% appear once; the ten largest clones hold approximately 2.1%. Treatment of the sample: roughly 18 received Ad26.COV2.S at low or high dose, single or two shots; five or six received placebo; per-sample allocation not given. Sampling happened 63 days after the first vaccine or placebo injection. The material was peripheral blood, obtained in a trial of Ad26.COV2.S vaccine versus placebo. The origin of the receptors is a person aged 18-65 years who received the Ad26.COV2.S COVID-19 vaccine or a placebo.

The count of this clone is one. This CDR3 reads CASSFRTGTKNIQYF. CDR3 in DNA: TGTGCCAGCAGCTTCCGGACAGGGACCAAAAACATTCAGTACTTC. The gene calls are TRBV7-2 and TRBJ2-4, with 8 bases that match TRBD1. CDR1 SGHTA and CDR2 FQGNSA come from the germline V gene. V lost 3 bases and J lost 2; bases outside the gene matches: 3. The CDR3 spans 15 residues.

The V call is TRBV3-1 (or the pseudogene TRBV3-2), the J call TRBJ2-1; a weak D match, TRBD2 (5 bases). The germline V gene encodes CDR1 LGHDT and CDR2 YNNKEL (reference sequence). The CDR3 is made up of 15 amino acids. Trimming removed 3 bases from V and 6 bases from J, with 15 bases in between. The CDR3 sequence: CASSQGDRVSNEQFF. As DNA, the CDR3 is TGTGCCAGCAGCCAGGGAGATCGGGTCTCCAATGAGCAGTTCTTC.

V gene TRBV30 combines with J gene TRBJ1-2; no definite D call. The CDR3 covers 10 residues. The germline V and J ends were trimmed by 3 bases and 12 bases, with 11 bases remaining between them. Germline V CDR1 and CDR2: GTSNPN, SVGIG (reference sequence). CDR3 region: CAWSHRPNTF. The CDR3 DNA reads as TGTGCCTGGAGCCACCGCCCCAACACCTTC.

The gene calls are TRBV7-9 and TRBJ2-4, with no clear D. The length of the CDR3 is 12 residues. Germline CDR1 and CDR2: SEHNR and FQNEAQ (reference sequence). V lost 7 bases and J 8 bases, leaving 12 bases between the germline ends. DNA for the CDR3: TGTGCCAGCACCACCAGGCCGGACATTCAGTACTTC. Encoded protein: CASTTRPDIQYF.

This clone was seen a few times. The DNA of the CDR3 is TGTGCCAGCAGCTTAACAGGGCCGAATAATTCACCCCTCCACTTT. Protein product: CASSLTGPNNSPLHF. The V gene is TRBV7-9, the J gene TRBJ1-6; weak D call: TRBD1 (6 bases). The germline V and J ends were trimmed by 2 bases and 5 bases, with 10 bases remaining between them. This CDR3 spans 15 amino acids. CDR1 is SEHNR, CDR2 FQNEAQ, per germline (reference sequence).

The chain joins TRBV7-9 to TRBJ1-6; D remains unclear. CDR3 length: 13 residues. V lost 2 bases and J lost 8, with 7 bases in between. Looked up from germline, CDR1 is SEHNR and CDR2 is FQNEAQ (reference sequence). CDR3 protein: CASSLKEDSPLHF. The CDR3 DNA follows: TGTGCCAGCAGCTTAAAGGAGGATTCACCCCTCCACTTT. Drawing the rest from reference TRBV7-9 and TRBJ1-6, the complete variable domain is DTGVSQNPRHKITKRGQNVTFRCDPISEHNRLYWYRQTLGQGPEFLTYFQNEAQLEKSRLLSDRFSAERPKGSFSTLEIQRTEQGDSAMYLCASSLKEDSPLHFGNGTRLTVT.

This clone has a single count. The CDR3 DNA reads TGTGCCAGCGGGATCGGATCGAAGTCAAACTATGGCTACACCTTC. This encodes CASGIGSKSNYGYTF. J is TRBJ1-2 and V is TRBV13; D remains unclear. The V gene lost 8 bases and the J gene lost 2 bases, with 18 bases spanning the gap. The CDR3 sequence is 15 residues long. CDR1 is PRHDT, CDR2 FYEKMQ, per germline (reference sequence). Looking up the rest from reference TRBV13 and TRBJ1-2 gives the full variable domain: AAGVIQSPRHLIKEKRETATLKCYPIPRHDTVYWYQQGPGQDPQFLISFYEKMQSDKGSIPDRFSAQQFSDYHSELNMSSLELGDSALYFCASGIGSKSNYGYTFGSGTRLTVV.

The chain uses TRBV7-2 and TRBJ1-4; TRBD1 matches at 7 bases. CDR1 is SGHTA, CDR2 FQGNSA, per germline. With 5 bases clipped from V and 8 bases from J, the junction kept 11 bases outside the gene matches. CDR3 length: 15 residues. CDR3: CASSPKTGDGEKLFF. CDR3 sequence (DNA): TGTGCCAGCAGCCCAAAAACAGGGGACGGCGAAAAACTGTTTTTT.

This CDR3 is CASREAYSNQPQHF. DNA for the CDR3: TGTGCCAGTAGGGAAGCCTATAGCAATCAGCCCCAGCATTTT. This chain uses TRBV19 with TRBJ1-5; D unresolved. Germline V gives CDR1 LNHDA, CDR2 SQIVND (reference sequence). The CDR3 spans 14 residues. V lost 6 bases, J lost 0 bases, and 9 bases lay in between. The whole variable domain, remainder taken from reference TRBV19 and TRBJ1-5, is DGGITQSPKYLFRKEGQNVTLSCEQNLNHDAMYWYRQDPGQGLRLIYYSQIVNDFQKGDIAEGYSVSREKKESFPLTVTSAQKNPTAFYLCASREAYSNQPQHFGDGTRLSIL.

The V call is TRBV28, the J call TRBJ1-1, with 10 bases aligning to TRBD1. CDR1 is MDHEN, CDR2 SYDVKM, per germline. There are 18 residues in the CDR3. The ends lost 6 bases at V and 9 bases at J; junction bases unmatched: 22. The CDR3 coding sequence is TGTGCCAGCAGCGTTCCGGGACAGGGGAGTCTCTGGGGTCGGAAAGCTTTCTTT. It yields the protein CASSVPGQGSLWGRKAFF. The full variable domain, rest sourced from reference TRBV28 and TRBJ1-1, is DVKVTQSSRYLVKRTGEKVFLECVQDMDHENMFWYRQDPGLGLRLIYFSYDVKMKEKGDIPEGYSVSREKKERFSLILESASTNQTSMYLCASSVPGQGSLWGRKAFFGQGTRLTVV.

CDR3 loop: CASSRALLPEAFF. CDR3 in DNA: TGTGCCAGCAGCCGGGCCCTTCTTCCTGAAGCTTTCTTT. The V call is TRBV7-3, the J call TRBJ1-1; D is unclear. Germline V gives CDR1 SGHTA, CDR2 FQGTGA. This CDR3 has 13 amino acids. V lost 5 bases, J lost 6 bases, and 13 bases lay in between.

The rearrangement joins TRBV18 to TRBJ1-4; 11 bases fit TRBD1. The length of the CDR3 is 17 residues. V lost 8 bases to trimming and J lost 0 bases; unmatched junction nucleotides: 8. Per the germline V gene, CDR1 is KGHSH and CDR2 is LQKENI. The CDR3 DNA follows: TGTGCCAGCCGACCGGGGACAGGGGGTACAACTAATGAAAAACTGTTTTTT. Protein sequence: CASRPGTGGTTNEKLFF.

CDR3 sequence: CASSQVAGRGDEKLFF. The CDR3 nucleotides read TGTGCCAGCAGCCAAGTTGCGGGGCGAGGCGATGAAAAACTGTTTTTT. This rearrangement joins TRBV4-2 to TRBJ1-4, with TRBD1 as a possible D gene (5 bases). Trimming removed 1 base at V and 6 bases at J, with 15 bases between. The CDR3 has 16 residues. Germline CDR1 LGHNA, CDR2 YNFKEQ.

V usage is TRBV24-1 and J usage is TRBJ2-2; D gene uncertain. Germline V gives CDR1 KGHDR, CDR2 SFDVKD. This CDR3 is 14 amino acids long. V was cut by 5 bases and J by 2 bases, with 8 bases left in between. CDR3 residues: CATSVRTNTGELFF. The DNA for the CDR3 is TGTGCCACCAGTGTCCGGACCAACACCGGGGAGCTGTTTTTT.

The V and J genes are TRBV6-6 and TRBJ2-5, with TRBD1 matching over 10 bases. Germline lookup yields CDR1 MNHNY and CDR2 SVGAGI (reference sequence). V was clipped by 2 bases and J by 4 bases; unmatched bases: 7. This CDR3 region has 16 residues. CDR3 nucleotides: TGTGCCAGCAGTTACCCGGACAGGGGGTCATTAGAGACCCAGTACTTC. Translated, it gives CASSYPDRGSLETQYF.

The DNA of the CDR3 is TGTGCCAGCAGATCGCACAGGGAATTTTCCTACGAGCAGTACTTC. This codes for CASRSHREFSYEQYF. The genes are TRBV28 and TRBJ2-7; maybe TRBD1 (6 bases). The CDR3 is 15 residues long. From germline, CDR1 is MDHEN and CDR2 SYDVKM. V shed 6 bases and J shed 1 base, with 16 bases lying between them.

This clone occurred a few times. The chain is built from TRBV5-4 and TRBJ2-2, with D tentatively TRBD1 or TRBD2 (5 bases each). The CDR3 runs 15 residues. V was clipped by 2 bases and J by 1 base, with 9 bases between them. Germline CDR1 SGHNT, CDR2 YYREEE (reference sequence). DNA for the CDR3: TGTGCCAGCAGCTTTGGGGGTATGAACACCGGGGAGCTGTTTTTT. It is translated as CASSFGGMNTGELFF.

This rearrangement joins TRBV14 to TRBJ2-7; 11 bases are shared with TRBD1. From germline, CDR1 is SGHDN and CDR2 FVKESK. This CDR3 comprises 14 residues. With V trimmed by 3 bases and J by 7 bases, 5 bases remained unmatched. Written as DNA, the CDR3 is TGTGCCAGCAGCCAGGAGGACAGGGGGCTTGAGCAGTACTTC. Its protein product is CASSQEDRGLEQYF.

The chain recombines TRBV18 with TRBJ2-4; D is unclear. Germline V gene lookup returns CDR1 KGHSH and CDR2 LQKENI. Trimming removed 3 bases from V and 9 bases from J, with 12 bases in between. This CDR3 has 13 residues. The CDR3 is CASSPSELSIQYF. CDR3 nucleotides: TGTGCCAGCTCACCCTCGGAGTTGAGCATTCAGTACTTC.

V and J are TRBV5-8 and TRBJ1-6; no clear D gene. Looked up from germline, CDR1 is SGHTS and CDR2 is YDEGEE. V was clipped by 0 bases and J by 15 bases, with 10 bases between them. CDR3 length: 12 residues. CDR3 DNA: TGTGCCAGCAGCTTGGCCTCCCTTGGCCTCCACTTT. This encodes CASSLASLGLHF.

The chain links TRBV2 to TRBJ2-2; D remains ambiguous. This CDR3 comprises 15 residues. The V and J ends lost 5 bases and 7 bases respectively, with 17 bases between them. CDR1 is SNHLY, CDR2 FYNNEI, per germline. The CDR3 here is CASSRVSPGNGELFF. CDR3 sequence (DNA): TGTGCCAGCAGTAGGGTCTCTCCTGGGAACGGGGAGCTGTTTTTT. The full variable domain, completed using reference TRBV2 and TRBJ2-2, is EPEVTQTPSHQVTQMGQEVILRCVPISNHLYFYWYRQILGQKVEFLVSFYNNEISEKSEIFDDQFSVERPDGSNFTLKIRSTKLEDSAMYFCASSRVSPGNGELFFGEGSRLTVL.

The chain has TRBV7-2 and TRBJ2-3; TRBD2 agrees at 12 bases. There are 18 residues in the CDR3. V was clipped by 5 bases and J by 2 bases; unmatched bases: 11. CDR1 SGHTA and CDR2 FQGNSA come from the germline V gene. CDR3 bases: TGTGCCAGCAGCCCGACTAGCGGGGGAGCCGGTTTCACAGATACGCAGTATTTT. Its protein product is CASSPTSGGAGFTDTQYF.

The rearrangement links TRBV28 to TRBJ2-2; no clear D gene. This CDR3 is 14 amino acids long. The germline V and J ends were trimmed by 0 bases and 0 bases, with 2 bases remaining between them. Germline V gives CDR1 MDHEN, CDR2 SYDVKM. The CDR3 loop is CASSLWANTGELFF. The CDR3 DNA reads TGTGCCAGCAGTTTATGGGCGAACACCGGGGAGCTGTTTTTT.

This chain links TRBV21-1 with TRBJ2-1; TRBD1 reflects the table's D call only, with no check against the DNA. TRBV21-1 is a pseudogene locus. The CDR3 runs 16 residues. CDR3 region: CASSKEGFRGRNEQFF. CDR3 DNA sequence: TGTGCCAGCAGCAAAGAAGGTTTCAGGGGGCGAAATGAGCAGTTCTTC.

The chain has TRBV3-1 (or the pseudogene TRBV3-2) and TRBJ2-1, with D tentatively TRBD1 (7 bases). Deletions cut 4 bases from V and 4 bases from J, with 11 bases between. The CDR3 has 14 residues. The germline V gene has CDR1 LGHDT and CDR2 YNNKEL (reference sequence). CDR3 in amino acids: CASSPRDRYNEQFF. The CDR3 region has the DNA TGTGCCAGCAGCCCGCGGGACAGATACAATGAGCAGTTCTTC.

This chain links TRBV30 with TRBJ1-3; possible D gene TRBD1, 5 bases. CDR1 GTSNPN and CDR2 SVGIG come from the germline V gene (reference sequence). The CDR3 runs 12 residues. V lost 6 bases and J lost 2, with 8 bases in between. DNA of the CDR3: TGTGCCTGTCGACAGACTGGAAACACCATATATTTT. Protein: CACRQTGNTIYF.

The chain carries TRBV5-4 and TRBJ2-2; no clear D gene. Germline CDR1 reads SGHNT; CDR2 reads YYREEE (reference sequence). The CDR3 consists of 12 residues. V lost 3 bases and J 6 bases, leaving 6 bases between the germline ends. CDR3 DNA: TGTGCCAGCAGCTCCCTCGCCGGGGAGCTGTTTTTT. It encodes CASSSLAGELFF.

This sequence joins TRBV27 and TRBJ2-1, with 8 bases that match TRBD1. Losses at the gene ends were 7 bases for V and 5 bases for J; bases not matched to a gene: 22. The CDR3 spans 19 residues. Germline values: CDR1 MNHEY, CDR2 SMNVEV (reference sequence). The CDR3 DNA reads TGTGCCAGCACCGATAAGGGACAGGTTTTTCTCCGCGAAAACAATGAGCAGTTCTTC. It encodes CASTDKGQVFLRENNEQFF.